This T cell receptor (beta chain) comes out of a study of CD8 T cells in Susac syndrome. For the study at large: There were Susac syndrome patients who were therapy-naive at blood draw, others on corticosteroids, and others on intravenous immunoglobulin alone.

Negative isolation was applied to CD8+ and CD4+ T cells, and FACS enrichment was applied to TEMRA cells. J gave up 2 bases and V 0 bases, and 7 bases lay outside the gene matches. The CDR3 is 15 residues long. The germline CDR1 and CDR2 sequences are SQVTM and ANQGSEA. Reverse transcription of roughly 0.5 to 1 ug RNA was carried out with random hexamers. The CDR3 of TCR beta was amplified by immunoSEQ multiplex PCR across 54 Vbeta and 13 Jbeta. MiXCR, applied by TCRdb to the immunoSEQ multiplex PCR reads, yields one record per CDR3 protein. The table has 200,000 or so distinct CDR3 sequences, under 97% seen once.

The origin of this receptor is a human donor with Susac syndrome. Sequencing was carried out using CD4+ T cells from PBMCs. This sequence joins TRBV29-1 and TRBJ2-7; 7 bases align to TRBD1. The CDR3 loop reads CSVEDRDRSTYEQYF. The CDR3 DNA follows: TGCAGCGTTGAAGATCGGGACAGATCGACCTACGAGCAGTACTTC.